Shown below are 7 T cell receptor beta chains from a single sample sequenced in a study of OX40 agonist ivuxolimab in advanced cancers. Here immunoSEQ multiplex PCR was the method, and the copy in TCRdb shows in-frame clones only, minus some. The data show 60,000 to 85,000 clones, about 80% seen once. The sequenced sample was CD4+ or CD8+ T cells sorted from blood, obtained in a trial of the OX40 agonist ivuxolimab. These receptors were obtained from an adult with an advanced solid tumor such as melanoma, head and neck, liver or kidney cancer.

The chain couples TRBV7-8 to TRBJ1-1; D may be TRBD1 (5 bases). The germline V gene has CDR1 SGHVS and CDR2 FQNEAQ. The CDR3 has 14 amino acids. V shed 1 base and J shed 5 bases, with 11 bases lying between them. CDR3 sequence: CASSLDPYRTEAFF. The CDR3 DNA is TGTGCCAGCAGCTTAGATCCTTACAGGACTGAAGCTTTCTTT.

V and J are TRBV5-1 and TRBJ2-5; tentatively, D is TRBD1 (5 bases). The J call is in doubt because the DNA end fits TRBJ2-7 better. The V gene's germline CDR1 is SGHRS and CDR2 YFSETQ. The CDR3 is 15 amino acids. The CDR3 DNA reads TGCGCCAGCAGCCCCGATTGGGGCGGAAGCTACGAGCAGTACTTC. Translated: CASSPDWGGSYEQYF.

The CDR3, as DNA: TGTGCCAGCAGCCGAGCAGGGAACTATGGCTACACCTTC. Its protein product is CASSRAGNYGYTF. The chain combines TRBV7-9 with TRBJ1-2; D might be TRBD1 (5 bases). Germline V gives CDR1 SEHNR, CDR2 FQNEAQ (reference sequence). CDR3 size: 13 residues. Trimming took 5 bases from V and 2 from J, leaving 9 bases between them. Supplemented by reference TRBV7-9 and TRBJ1-2, the full variable domain reads DTGVSQNPRHKITKRGQNVTFRCDPISEHNRLYWYRQTLGQGPEFLTYFQNEAQLEKSRLLSDRFSAERPKGSFSTLEIQRTEQGDSAMYLCASSRAGNYGYTFGSGTRLTVV.

CDR3 bases: TGTGCCAGCAGCCAACATCACAGGGGCCGGAACGAGCAGTACTTC. Translated, it gives CASSQHHRGRNEQYF. The J gene is TRBJ2-7, the V gene TRBV14; 7 bases line up with TRBD1. The CDR3 totals 15 residues. The germline V gene encodes CDR1 SGHDN and CDR2 FVKESK. Trimming removed 2 bases from V and 5 bases from J; junction bases left unmatched: 9.

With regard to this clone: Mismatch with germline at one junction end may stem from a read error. As DNA, the CDR3 is TGTGCCAGCAGCCTAGCTAGCAATCAGCCCCAGCATTTT. This sequence encodes CASSLASNQPQHF. The J gene is TRBJ1-5, the V gene TRBV7-2; D uncertain. The CDR3 extends over 13 amino acids. Germline CDR1 and CDR2: SGHTA and FQGNSA.

In DNA form, the CDR3 reads TGTGCCAGCAGTCCTAGCCTAGCGGGCCTCTACGAGCAGTACTTC. Translating it yields CASSPSLAGLYEQYF. The chain has TRBV2 and TRBJ2-7; TRBD2 matches at 8 bases. V was pared by 5 bases and J by 3 bases, with 9 bases of the junction left unmatched. This CDR3 region has 15 residues. In germline, CDR1 is SNHLY, CDR2 FYNNEI.

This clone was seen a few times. CDR3 residues: CASSLDRGGETQYF. CDR3 in DNA: TGTGCCAGCAGTTTAGACAGGGGAGGGGAGACCCAGTACTTC. The rearrangement joins TRBV27 to TRBJ2-5; D may be TRBD1 (8 bases). The germline gives CDR1 MNHEY, CDR2 SMNVEV (reference sequence). V was cut by 2 bases and J by 5 bases, with 12 bases left in between. This CDR3 is 14 amino acids long.